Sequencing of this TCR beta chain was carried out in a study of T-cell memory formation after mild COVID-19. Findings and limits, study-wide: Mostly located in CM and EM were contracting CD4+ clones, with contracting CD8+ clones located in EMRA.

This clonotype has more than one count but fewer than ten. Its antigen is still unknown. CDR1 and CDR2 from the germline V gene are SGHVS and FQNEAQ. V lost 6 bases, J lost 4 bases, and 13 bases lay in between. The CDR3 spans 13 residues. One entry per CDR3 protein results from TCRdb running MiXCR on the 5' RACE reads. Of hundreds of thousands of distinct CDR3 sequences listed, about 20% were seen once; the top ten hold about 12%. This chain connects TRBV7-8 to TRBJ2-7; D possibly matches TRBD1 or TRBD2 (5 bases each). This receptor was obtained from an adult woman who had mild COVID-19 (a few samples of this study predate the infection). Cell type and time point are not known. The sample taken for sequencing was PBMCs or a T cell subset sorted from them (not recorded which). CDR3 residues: CASRTIGAYEQYF. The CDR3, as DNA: TGTGCCAGCAGGACAATCGGGGCTTACGAGCAGTACTTC.